This TCR beta chain was obtained from a study of T-cell reconstitution after alpha-beta-depleted transplantation in children. Notes on the study in general: Hyperexpanded clones declined; after one year, newly produced T cells mostly supplied diversity. Certain patients had high TCRbeta diversity at day 60, and it came from recipient T cells and thymic progenitors that survived. Several hundred expanded graft clones reportedly supplied alpha-beta T cells about two months after transplant.

Unique molecular identifiers were used to barcode this TCRbeta library. From the PCR reads, TCRdb called clonotypes with MiXCR, one entry per CDR3 protein. The sample lists about 420,000 distinct CDR3 sequences; around 16% were seen once. Of note for this clonotype: What it recognizes is unknown.

The V end was cut by 1 base, the J end by 9 bases, with 10 bases between. The CDR3 is 14 residues long. Germline-derived CDR1 and CDR2 are SGHTA and FQGNSA. The TCR was taken from a boy less than two years old who had a stem cell transplant for Wiskott-Aldrich syndrome, so the T cells may come from the graft donor. Specimen: PBMCs, mostly from graft donor cells, collected 360 days after TCRalphabeta/CD19-depleted stem cell transplant. The J gene is TRBJ1-6, the V gene TRBV7-2, with D possibly matching TRBD1 (6 bases). The CDR3 DNA reads as TGTGCCAGCAGCTTAGAGGGGGGCGGTTCACCCCTCCACTTT. It specifies CASSLEGGGSPLHF.